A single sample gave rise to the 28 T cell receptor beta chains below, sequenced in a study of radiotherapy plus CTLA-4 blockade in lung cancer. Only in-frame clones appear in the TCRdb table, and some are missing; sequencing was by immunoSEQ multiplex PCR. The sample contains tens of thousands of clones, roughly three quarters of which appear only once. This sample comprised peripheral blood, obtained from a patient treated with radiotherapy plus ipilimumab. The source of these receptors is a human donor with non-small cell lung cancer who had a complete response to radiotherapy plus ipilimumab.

CDR3 in amino acids: CAMGTSGSYEQYF. CDR3 bases: TGTGCCATGGGGACTAGCGGGTCCTACGAGCAGTACTTC. The V gene is TRBV2, the J gene TRBJ2-7, with 12 bases matching TRBD2. This CDR3 is 13 amino acids long. Germline CDR1 is SNHLY and CDR2 is FYNNEI. Trimming removed 10 bases from V and 1 base from J; junction bases left unmatched: 2.

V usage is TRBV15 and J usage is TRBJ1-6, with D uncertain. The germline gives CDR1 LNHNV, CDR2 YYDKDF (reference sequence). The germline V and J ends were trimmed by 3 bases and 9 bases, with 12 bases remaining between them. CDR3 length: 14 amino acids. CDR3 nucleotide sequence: TGTGCCACCAGCAGGCATCTAGCGGGTTCACCCCTCCACTTT. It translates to CATSRHLAGSPLHF.

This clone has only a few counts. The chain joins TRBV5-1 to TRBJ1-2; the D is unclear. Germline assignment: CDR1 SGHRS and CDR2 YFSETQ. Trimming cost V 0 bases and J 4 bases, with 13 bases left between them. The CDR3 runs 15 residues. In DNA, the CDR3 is TGCGCCAGCAGCTTGGGTGGAGGAGTACGCTATGGCTACACCTTC. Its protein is CASSLGGGVRYGYTF.

In DNA, the CDR3 is TGTGCCAGCAGCCGTCCCGGGACTAGCGGGGGCGGGGACACAGATACGCAGTATTTT. Translating gives CASSRPGTSGGGDTDTQYF. The rearrangement uses TRBV7-2 and TRBJ2-3; TRBD2 agrees at 14 bases. Germline V lookup: CDR1 SGHTA, CDR2 FQGNSA. Germline trimming cut 5 bases from V and 2 bases from J; bases unmatched to any gene: 12. This CDR3 comprises 19 residues.

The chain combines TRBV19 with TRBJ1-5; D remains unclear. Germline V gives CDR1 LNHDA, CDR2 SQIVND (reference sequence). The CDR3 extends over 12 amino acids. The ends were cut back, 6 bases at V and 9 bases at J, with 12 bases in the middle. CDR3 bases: TGTGCCAGTAGCGAACTGTTCCGGCCCCAGCATTTT. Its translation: CASSELFRPQHF.

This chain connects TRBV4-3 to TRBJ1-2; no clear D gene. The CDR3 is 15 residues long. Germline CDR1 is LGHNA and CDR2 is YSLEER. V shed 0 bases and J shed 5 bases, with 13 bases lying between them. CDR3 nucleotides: TGCGCCAGCAGCCAAGATCATCGCAAGACTTATGGCTACACCTTC. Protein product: CASSQDHRKTYGYTF.

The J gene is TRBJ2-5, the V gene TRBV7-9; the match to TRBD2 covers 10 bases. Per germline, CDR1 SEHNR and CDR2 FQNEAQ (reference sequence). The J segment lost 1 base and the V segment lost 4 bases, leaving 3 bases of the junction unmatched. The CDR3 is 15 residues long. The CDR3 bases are TGTGCCAGCAGCTCTCTAGCGGGAGTCCAAGAGACCCAGTACTTC. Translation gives CASSSLAGVQETQYF.

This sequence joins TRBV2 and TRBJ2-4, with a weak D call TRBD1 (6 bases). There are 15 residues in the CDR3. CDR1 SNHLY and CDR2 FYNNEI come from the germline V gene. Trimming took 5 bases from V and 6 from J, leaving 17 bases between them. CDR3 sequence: CASSRTSGTRNIQYF. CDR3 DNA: TGTGCCAGCAGTAGAACGTCCGGGACAAGAAACATTCAGTACTTC.

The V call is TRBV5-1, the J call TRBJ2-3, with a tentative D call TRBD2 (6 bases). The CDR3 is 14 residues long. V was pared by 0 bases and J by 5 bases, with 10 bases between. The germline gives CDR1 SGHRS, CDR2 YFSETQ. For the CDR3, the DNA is TGCGCCAGCAGCTTGGAAGGTAGCGGAGATACGCAGTATTTT. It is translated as CASSLEGSGDTQYF.

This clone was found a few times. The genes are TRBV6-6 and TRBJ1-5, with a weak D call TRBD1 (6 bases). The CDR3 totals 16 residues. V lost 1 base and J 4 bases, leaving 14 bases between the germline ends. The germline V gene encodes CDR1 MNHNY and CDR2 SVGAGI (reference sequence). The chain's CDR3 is CASSYFTQQGNQPQHF. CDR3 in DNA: TGTGCCAGCAGTTACTTTACACAACAGGGTAATCAGCCCCAGCATTTT.

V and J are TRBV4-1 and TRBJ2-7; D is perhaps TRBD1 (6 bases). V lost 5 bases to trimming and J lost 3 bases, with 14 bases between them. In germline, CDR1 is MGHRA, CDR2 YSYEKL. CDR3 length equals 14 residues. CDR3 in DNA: TGCGCCAGCAGCTTCAGGGGTCTGGGCTACGAGCAGTACTTC. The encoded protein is CASSFRGLGYEQYF.

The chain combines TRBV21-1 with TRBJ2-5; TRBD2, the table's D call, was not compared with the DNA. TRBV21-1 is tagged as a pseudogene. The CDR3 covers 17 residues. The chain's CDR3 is CASSKELADKYQETQYF. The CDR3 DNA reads TGTGCCAGCAGCAAAGAACTAGCGGATAAGTACCAAGAGACCCAGTACTTC.

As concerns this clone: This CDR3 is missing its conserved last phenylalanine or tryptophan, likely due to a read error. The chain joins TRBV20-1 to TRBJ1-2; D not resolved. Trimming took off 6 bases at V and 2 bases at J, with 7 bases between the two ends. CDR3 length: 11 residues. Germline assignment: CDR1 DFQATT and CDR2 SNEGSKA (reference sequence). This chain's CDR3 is CSASDNYGYTL. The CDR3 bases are TGCAGTGCATCGGACAACTATGGCTACACCCTC.

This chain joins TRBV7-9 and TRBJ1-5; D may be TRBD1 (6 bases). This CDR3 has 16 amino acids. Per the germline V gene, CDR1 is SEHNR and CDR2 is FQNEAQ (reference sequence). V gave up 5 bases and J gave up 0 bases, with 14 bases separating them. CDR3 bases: TGTGCCAGCAGCCCCGACAGGTTCAGTAGCAATCAGCCCCAGCATTTT. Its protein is CASSPDRFSSNQPQHF.

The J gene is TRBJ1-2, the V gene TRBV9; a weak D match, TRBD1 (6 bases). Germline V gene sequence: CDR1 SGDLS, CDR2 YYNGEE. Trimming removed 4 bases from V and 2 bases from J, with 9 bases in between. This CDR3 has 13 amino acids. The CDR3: CASSPTGNYGYTF. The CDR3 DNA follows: TGTGCCAGCAGCCCCACAGGGAACTATGGCTACACCTTC.

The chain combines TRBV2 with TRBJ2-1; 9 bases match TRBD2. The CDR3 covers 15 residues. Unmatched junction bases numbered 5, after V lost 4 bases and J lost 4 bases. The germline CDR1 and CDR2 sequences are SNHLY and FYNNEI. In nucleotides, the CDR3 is TGTGCCAGCAGTGTGGCGGGGGGGCTGTACAATGAGCAGTTCTTC. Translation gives CASSVAGGLYNEQFF.

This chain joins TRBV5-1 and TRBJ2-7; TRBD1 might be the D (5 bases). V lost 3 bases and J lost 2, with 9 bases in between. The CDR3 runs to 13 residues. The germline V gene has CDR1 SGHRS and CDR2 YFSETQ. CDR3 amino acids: CASSSDSTYEQYF. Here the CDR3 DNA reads TGCGCCAGCAGCTCTGACAGTACCTACGAGCAGTACTTC.

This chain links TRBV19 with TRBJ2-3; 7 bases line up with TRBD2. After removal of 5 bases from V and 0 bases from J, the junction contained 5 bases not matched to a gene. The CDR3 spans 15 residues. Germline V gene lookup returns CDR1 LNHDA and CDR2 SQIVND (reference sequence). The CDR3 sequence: CASSVGGGSTDTQYF. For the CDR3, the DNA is TGTGCCAGTAGTGTTGGGGGAGGGAGCACAGATACGCAGTATTTT.

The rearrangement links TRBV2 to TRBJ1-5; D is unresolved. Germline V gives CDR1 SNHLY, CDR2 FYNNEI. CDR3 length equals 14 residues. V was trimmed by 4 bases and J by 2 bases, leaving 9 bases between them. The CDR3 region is CASSARGGNQPQHF. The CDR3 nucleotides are TGTGCCAGCAGTGCTCGGGGTGGCAATCAGCCCCAGCATTTT. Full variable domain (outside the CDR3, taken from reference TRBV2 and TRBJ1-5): EPEVTQTPSHQVTQMGQEVILRCVPISNHLYFYWYRQILGQKVEFLVSFYNNEISEKSEIFDDQFSVERPDGSNFTLKIRSTKLEDSAMYFCASSARGGNQPQHFGDGTRLSIL.

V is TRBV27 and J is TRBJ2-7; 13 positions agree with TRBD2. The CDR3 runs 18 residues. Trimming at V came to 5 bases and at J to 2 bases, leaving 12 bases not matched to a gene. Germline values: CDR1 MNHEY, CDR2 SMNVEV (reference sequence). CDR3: CASSPRPPLAGGTYEQYF. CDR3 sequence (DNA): TGTGCCAGCAGTCCACGTCCACCACTAGCGGGAGGGACCTACGAGCAGTACTTC.

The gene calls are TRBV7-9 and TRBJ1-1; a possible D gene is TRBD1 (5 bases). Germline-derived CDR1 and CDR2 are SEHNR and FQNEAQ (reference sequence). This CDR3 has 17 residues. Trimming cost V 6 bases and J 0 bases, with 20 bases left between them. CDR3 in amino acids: CASRPAGGTGMNTEAFF. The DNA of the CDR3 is TGTGCCAGCAGACCGGCGGGAGGGACGGGGATGAACACTGAAGCTTTCTTT.

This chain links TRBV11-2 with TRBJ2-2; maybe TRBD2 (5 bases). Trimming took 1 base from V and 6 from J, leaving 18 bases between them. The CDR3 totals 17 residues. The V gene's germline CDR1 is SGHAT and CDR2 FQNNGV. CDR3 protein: CASSLVSTRRVAGELFF. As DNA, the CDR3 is TGTGCCAGCAGCTTAGTCAGTACTAGAAGGGTAGCCGGGGAGCTGTTTTTT.

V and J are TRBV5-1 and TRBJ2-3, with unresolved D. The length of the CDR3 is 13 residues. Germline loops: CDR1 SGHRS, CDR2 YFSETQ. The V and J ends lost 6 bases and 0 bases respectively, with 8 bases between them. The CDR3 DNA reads TGCGCCAGCATCCGAGAAAGCACAGATACGCAGTATTTT. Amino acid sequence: CASIRESTDTQYF.

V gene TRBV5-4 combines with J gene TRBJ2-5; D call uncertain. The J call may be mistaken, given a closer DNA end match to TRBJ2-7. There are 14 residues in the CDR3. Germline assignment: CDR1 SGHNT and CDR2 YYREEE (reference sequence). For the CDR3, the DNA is TGTGCCAGCAGCTTCAGACCTACTACCTACGAGCAGTACTTC. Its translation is CASSFRPTTYEQYF.

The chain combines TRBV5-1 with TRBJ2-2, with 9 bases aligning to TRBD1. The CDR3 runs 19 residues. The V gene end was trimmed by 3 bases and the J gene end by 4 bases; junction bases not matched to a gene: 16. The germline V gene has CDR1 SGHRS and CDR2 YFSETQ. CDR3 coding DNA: TGCGCCAGCAGCTGGGGACAGGGTGATCGTCGCTTAGGCACCGGGGAGCTGTTTTTT. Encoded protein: CASSWGQGDRRLGTGELFF.

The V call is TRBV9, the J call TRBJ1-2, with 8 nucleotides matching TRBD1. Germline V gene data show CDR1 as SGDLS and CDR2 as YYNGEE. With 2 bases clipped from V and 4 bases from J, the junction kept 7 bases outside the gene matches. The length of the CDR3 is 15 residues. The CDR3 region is CASSVMTGAGYGYTF. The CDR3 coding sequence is TGTGCCAGCAGCGTCATGACAGGGGCAGGCTATGGCTACACCTTC.

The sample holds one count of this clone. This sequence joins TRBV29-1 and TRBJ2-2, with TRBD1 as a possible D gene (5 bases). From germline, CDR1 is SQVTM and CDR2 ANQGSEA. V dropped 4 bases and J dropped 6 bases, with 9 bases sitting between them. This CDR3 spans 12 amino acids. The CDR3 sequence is CSVARVAGELFF. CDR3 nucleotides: TGCAGCGTTGCCAGGGTTGCCGGGGAGCTGTTTTTT.

CDR3 protein: CASSLGLAGTTGELFF. In DNA form, the CDR3 reads TGCGCCAGCAGCTTGGGACTAGCGGGTACCACCGGGGAGCTGTTTTTT. This chain connects TRBV5-1 to TRBJ2-2; 10 bases line up with TRBD2. Germline V gene data show CDR1 as SGHRS and CDR2 as YFSETQ. The V and J ends lost 0 bases and 4 bases, in that order; junction bases with no gene match: 3. CDR3 size: 16 residues.